This entry is about one T cell receptor (beta chain). This specimen belongs to a study of shared clonotypes between healthy human individuals. Germline V CDR1 and CDR2: SGHTS, YDEGEE. Trimming shortened V by 4 bases and J by 0 bases, and 15 bases separated the two germline ends. This CDR3 comprises 16 residues. Here immunoSEQ multiplex PCR was the method, and the copy in TCRdb shows in-frame clones only, minus some. The sample consists of some 550,000 clones, roughly 97% of them appearing once. The CD4+ fraction was divided into a CD45RA+ naive subset and a CD45RA-negative memory subset. The sequence derives from a woman aged 30 to 39 in good health. The V gene is TRBV5-8, the J gene TRBJ2-3; D gene ambiguous. Sequenced material: naive CD4+ T cells sorted from blood. As to subset: CD45RA+ positively selected. CDR3 protein: CASSQRLSASTDTQYF. CDR3 in DNA: TGTGCCAGCAGCCAAAGACTGTCTGCTAGCACAGATACGCAGTATTTT.